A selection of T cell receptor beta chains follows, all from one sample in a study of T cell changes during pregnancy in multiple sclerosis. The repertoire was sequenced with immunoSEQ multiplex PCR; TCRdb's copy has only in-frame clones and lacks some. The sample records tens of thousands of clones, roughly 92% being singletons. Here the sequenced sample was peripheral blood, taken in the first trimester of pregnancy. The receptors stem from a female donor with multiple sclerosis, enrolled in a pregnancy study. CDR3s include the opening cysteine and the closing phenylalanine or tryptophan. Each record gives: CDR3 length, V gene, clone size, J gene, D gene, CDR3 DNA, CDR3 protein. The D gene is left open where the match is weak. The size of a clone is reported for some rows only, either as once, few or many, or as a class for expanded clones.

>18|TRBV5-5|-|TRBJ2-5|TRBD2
TGTGCCAGCAGCTGGAGGACTAGCGGGGGGGTACCCCAAGAGACCCAGTACTTC
CASSWRTSGGVPQETQYF
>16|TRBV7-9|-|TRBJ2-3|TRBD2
TGTGCCAGCAGCAGTCGGGTAGCGGGAGAGGGAGATACGCAGTATTTT
CASSSRVAGEGDTQYF
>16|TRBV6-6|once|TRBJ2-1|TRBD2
TGTGCCAGCAGCAAGGGACTAGCGGGTTCCTACAATGAGCAGTTCTTC
CASSKGLAGSYNEQFF
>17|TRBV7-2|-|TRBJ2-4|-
TGTGCCAGCAGCTTAGGCCCTTATGACTTTCCCAAAAACATTCAGTACTTC
CASSLGPYDFPKNIQYF
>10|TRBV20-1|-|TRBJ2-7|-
TGCAGTGTCGGTGGTTTCGAGCAGTACTTC
CSVGGFEQYF
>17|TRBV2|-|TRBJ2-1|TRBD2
TGTGCCAGCAGTGAAACGGGACTAGCGGGAGTTTCGAATGAGCAGTTCTTC
CASSETGLAGVSNEQFF
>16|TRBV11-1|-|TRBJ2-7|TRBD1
TGTGCCAGCAGCTTAGCGCCTTCAGGGGGAATATACGAGCAGTACTTC
CASSLAPSGGIYEQYF
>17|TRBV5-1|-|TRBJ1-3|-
TGCGCCAGCAGCTTGGAGCGGCAGACGAGCTCTGGAAACACCATATATTTT
CASSLERQTSSGNTIYF
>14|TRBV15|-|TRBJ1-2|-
TGTGCCACCAGCAGAGACGCGGAGACCTATGGCTACACCTTC
CATSRDAETYGYTF
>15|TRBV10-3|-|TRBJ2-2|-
TGTGCCATCAGTGATTTGGGGGCGAAGACCGGGGAGCTGTTTTTT
CAISDLGAKTGELFF
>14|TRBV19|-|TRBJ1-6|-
TGTGCCAGTAGTATAACACAGGAAGATTCACCCCTCCACTTT
CASSITQEDSPLHF
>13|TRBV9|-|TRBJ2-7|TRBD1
TGTGCCAGCAGCGACAGACAGGGCGGGGAGCAGTACTTC
CASSDRQGGEQYF
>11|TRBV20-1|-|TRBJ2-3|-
TGCAGTGAGAGGGTGGCAGATACGCAGTATTTT
CSERVADTQYF
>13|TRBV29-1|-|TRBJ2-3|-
TGCAGCGTTGAAGGCAGATTCACAGATACGCAGTATTTT
CSVEGRFTDTQYF
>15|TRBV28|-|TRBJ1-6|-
TGTGCCAGCAGTCTCGCAGGGTGGGATAATTCACCCCTCCACTTT
CASSLAGWDNSPLHF
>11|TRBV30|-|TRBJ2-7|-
TGTGCCTGGTCAACAGGGAAGAGGCAGTACTTC
CAWSTGKRQYF
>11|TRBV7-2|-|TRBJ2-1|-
TGTGCCAGCAGCTCAGTCGCTGAGCAGTTCTTC
CASSSVAEQFF
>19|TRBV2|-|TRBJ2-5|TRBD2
TGTGCCAGCACTCGAACCGGAGGGGCAGCGGGAAGGAGCCAAGAGACCCAGTACTTC
CASTRTGGAAGRSQETQYF
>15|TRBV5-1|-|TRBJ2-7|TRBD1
TGCGCCAGCAGCTCAAGACAGGGGAGTACCTACGAGCAGTACTTC
CASSSRQGSTYEQYF
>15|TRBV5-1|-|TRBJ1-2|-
TGCGCCAGCAGCTTGGATGGACGGGAGAACTATGGCTACACCTTC
CASSLDGRENYGYTF
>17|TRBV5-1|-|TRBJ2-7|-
TGCGCCAGCAGCTTGGTTTCGGTTCGGACAGACTCCTACGAGCAGTACTTC
CASSLVSVRTDSYEQYF
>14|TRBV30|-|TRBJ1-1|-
TGTGCCTGGAGTGTACGGGGTTTTAACACTGAAGCTTTCTTT
CAWSVRGFNTEAFF
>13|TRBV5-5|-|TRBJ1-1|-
TGTGCCAGCAGCTTGTTGGGGGGCACTGAAGCTTTCTTT
CASSLLGGTEAFF
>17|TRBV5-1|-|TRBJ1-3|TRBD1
TGCGCCAGCAGTAGAACGCCCTCGACAGGGGAGGGAAACACCATATATTTT
CASSRTPSTGEGNTIYF
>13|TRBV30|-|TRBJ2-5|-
TGTGCCTGGAGTCTGGGGGGGCGAGAGACCCAGTACTTC
CAWSLGGRETQYF
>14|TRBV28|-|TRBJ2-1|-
TGTGCCAGCAGTTCACGCGATGGCTACAATGAGCAGTTCTTC
CASSSRDGYNEQFF
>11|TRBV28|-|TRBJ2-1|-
TGTGCCAGCAGTTCTCGCGATGAGCAGTTCTTC
CASSSRDEQFF
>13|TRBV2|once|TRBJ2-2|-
TGTGCCAGCAGCAGGGCTCGCACCGGGGAGCTGTTTTTT
CASSRARTGELFF
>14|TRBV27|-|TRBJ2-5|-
TGTGCCAGCAGTTGGTGGAGGTTTCAAGAGACCCAGTACTTC
CASSWWRFQETQYF
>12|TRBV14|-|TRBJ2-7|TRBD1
TGTGCCAGCAGCCAAACAGGGGGCGCGAAGCACTTC
CASSQTGGAKHF
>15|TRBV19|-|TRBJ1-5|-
TGTGCCAGTAGCTCCCATAAGGGCGAGGGTCAGCCCCAGCATTTT
CASSSHKGEGQPQHF
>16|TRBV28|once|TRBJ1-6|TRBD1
TGTGCCAGCAGTGGTACAGGGGCCACCTATAATTCACCCCTCCACTTT
CASSGTGATYNSPLHF
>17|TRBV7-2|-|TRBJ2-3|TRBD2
TGTGCCAGCAGCCCTCCGGGACTAGCGGCCCCGCCAGATACGCAGTATTTT
CASSPPGLAAPPDTQYF
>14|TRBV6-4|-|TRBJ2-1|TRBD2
TGTGCCAGCAGTGACAGCGGGGGGGCCAATGAGCAGTTCTTC
CASSDSGGANEQFF
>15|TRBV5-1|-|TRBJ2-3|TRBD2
TGCGCCAGCAGCTGGGCGGGAGGGACACCCGATACGCAGTATTTT
CASSWAGGTPDTQYF
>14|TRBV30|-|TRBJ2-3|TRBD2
TGTGCCTGGAGTGTGGCCCGGAGCGGGGGGTATAGGTATTTT
CAWSVARSGGYRYF
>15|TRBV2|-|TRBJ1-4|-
TGTGCCAGCAGAAGACAGGATTTTGCTAATGAAAAACTGTTTTTT
CASRRQDFANEKLFF
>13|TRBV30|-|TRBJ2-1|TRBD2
TGTGCCTGGAGGCGGGACTACTACAATGAGCAGTTCTTC
CAWRRDYYNEQFF
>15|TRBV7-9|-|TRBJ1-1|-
TGTGCCAGCAGCTCCGGACAGCCCATGAACACTGAAGCTTTCTTT
CASSSGQPMNTEAFF
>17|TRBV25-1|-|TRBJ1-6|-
TGTGCCAGCAGTGAAGAGGGCGAGAAGACCTATAATTCACCCCTCCACTTT
CASSEEGEKTYNSPLHF
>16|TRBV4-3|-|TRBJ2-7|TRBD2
TGCGCCAGCAGCCGATCTAGCGGGGGGGGTTCCTACGAGCAGTACTTC
CASSRSSGGGSYEQYF
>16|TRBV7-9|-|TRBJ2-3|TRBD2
TGTGCCAGCAGCTTAGCCCCACTAGCGGGCTTCAGTACGCAGTATTTT
CASSLAPLAGFSTQYF